The 6 T cell receptor beta chains below come from one sample, sequenced in a study of blood T cell repertoires in COVID-19 (dated by TCRdb to 2018 to 2020). Receptor libraries were prepared by the immunoSEQ multiplex PCR assay. The table comes from immuneACCESS by way of TCRdb, which keeps in-frame sequences with V and J called. Part of the clones is missing from these tables; in studies checked, under half for an unresolved V gene and the rest for unknown reasons. The sample has 200,000 to 250,000 clones on record, 70% to 85% of them singletons. The ten largest clones capture 9.7% of the sample. Source material: peripheral blood. Receptors were obtained from a man aged 45 to 65 with active or convalescent COVID-19.

The V and J genes are TRBV18 and TRBJ2-5; a weak D match, TRBD2 (6 bases). The V and J ends lost 3 bases and 2 bases respectively, with 22 bases between them. CDR1 and CDR2 (germline): KGHSH, LQKENI. CDR3 length: 18 residues. The CDR3 DNA is TGTGCCAGCTCACCTCGGCGGGGAGGAGCGACACTTCAAGAGACCCAGTACTTC. Its protein product is CASSPRRGGATLQETQYF.

The chain couples TRBV20-1 to TRBJ2-1; possibly TRBD2 for D (5 bases). Germline V CDR1 and CDR2: DFQATT, SNEGSKA (reference sequence). The CDR3 consists of 11 residues. The CDR3 sequence: CSANRGNEQFF. The DNA of the CDR3 is TGCAGCGCGAATCGAGGGAATGAGCAGTTCTTC.

J is TRBJ2-5 and V is TRBV29-1; 7 nucleotides match TRBD2. The CDR3 has 13 amino acids. The J segment lost 4 bases and the V segment lost 6 bases, leaving 8 bases of the junction unmatched. Germline CDR1 is SQVTM and CDR2 is ANQGSEA. The CDR3 bases are TGCAGCGTCGACTCGGGGGGACGAGAGACCCAGTACTTC. Protein sequence: CSVDSGGRETQYF. Supplemented by reference TRBV29-1 and TRBJ2-5, the full variable domain reads SAVISQKPSRDICQRGTSLTIQCQVDSQVTMMFWYRQQPGQSLTLIATANQGSEATYESGFVIDKFPISRPNLTFSTLTVSNMSPEDSSIYLCSVDSGGRETQYFGPGTRLLVL.

This chain joins TRBV13 and TRBJ2-1, with 7 bases matching TRBD1. J lost 6 bases, V lost 2 bases, and 10 bases had no gene match. CDR3 length equals 16 residues. Germline loops: CDR1 PRHDT, CDR2 FYEKMQ (reference sequence). The CDR3, as DNA: TGTGCCAGCAGCTTATTCCCGACAGGGCTGGGCAATGAGCAGTTCTTC. It translates to CASSLFPTGLGNEQFF. The complete variable domain, with remaining parts taken from reference TRBV13 and TRBJ2-1, reads AAGVIQSPRHLIKEKRETATLKCYPIPRHDTVYWYQQGPGQDPQFLISFYEKMQSDKGSIPDRFSAQQFSDYHSELNMSSLELGDSALYFCASSLFPTGLGNEQFFGPGTRLTVL.

The chain links TRBV4-3 to TRBJ2-1; 7 bases line up with TRBD2. Germline V gene data show CDR1 as LGHNA and CDR2 as YSLEER. This CDR3 contains 15 residues. J was trimmed by 4 bases and V by 4 bases; bases with no gene match: 7. CDR3 DNA sequence: TGCGCCAGCAGCCCCGGGACTATCAATTACAATGAGCAGTTCTTC. Translated, it gives CASSPGTINYNEQFF.

About this clone itself: A junction boundary mismatches the germline segment, possibly from a read error. The V and J genes are TRBV7-7 and TRBJ2-1, with a possible D match to TRBD1 (6 bases). This CDR3 region has 13 residues. Germline V CDR1 and CDR2: SSHAT, FNYEAQ (reference sequence). The CDR3 reads CASSLGQYNEQFF. CDR3 sequence (DNA): TGTGCTAGCAGCTTAGGACAGTACAATGAGCAGTTCTTC.